The present TCR beta chain was sequenced within a study of shared clonotypes between healthy human individuals. The input for sorted-subset replicate PCRs was 150 to 200 ng DNA, around 30,000 T cell genomes. Data came from immunoSEQ multiplex PCR; TCRdb stores just in-frame clones and leaves some out. The sample records about 2.3 million clones, more than 85% being singletons. The ends lost 1 base at V and 5 bases at J; junction bases unmatched: 12. The germline gives CDR1 SGDLS, CDR2 YYNGEE. The CDR3 length is 17 residues. The sequencing input was naive CD4+ T cells from PBMCs. Subset defined: CD45RA+ positively selected. The TCR originated in a young man in good health. Some clones in this sample may be carry-over from other donors' samples. This rearrangement joins TRBV9 to TRBJ2-5; 9 positions agree with TRBD2. For the CDR3, the DNA is TGTGCCAGCAGCGTATATGAGGCGGGAGGGCCGTGGGAGACCCAGTACTTC. The encoded protein is CASSVYEAGGPWETQYF.